This T cell receptor beta chain was sequenced for a study of T cell responses to AZD1222 COVID-19 vaccine. Study-level points and caveats: There were mostly white British donors and more females than males, and clonal diversity was possibly underestimated. Breadth and depth of Spike-specific TCRs rose after two AZD1222 doses. Without day 14 samples, only post-peak T cell repertoires were studied.

Clones were sequenced by immunoSEQ multiplex PCR, and TCRdb holds only the in-frame ones, with some missing. The sample lists more than 110,000 clones; less than 95% were seen once. A remark on this clone: Antigen unknown.

Looked up from germline, CDR1 is SEHNR and CDR2 is FQNEAQ (reference sequence). The V and J ends lost 5 bases and 2 bases respectively, with 19 bases between them. This CDR3 spans 16 amino acids. The TCR was taken from an adult in good health. The input for sequencing was peripheral blood, taken on day 0 of AZD1222 vaccination. The rearrangement uses TRBV7-9 and TRBJ2-7; D is possibly TRBD1 (5 bases). Here the CDR3 DNA reads TGTGCCAGCAGCGGCCGTCAAAAAGGGGTAGCCTACGAGCAGTACTTC. Translation: CASSGRQKGVAYEQYF. The variable domain in full, completed from reference TRBV7-9 and TRBJ2-7, reads DTGVSQNPRHKITKRGQNVTFRCDPISEHNRLYWYRQTLGQGPEFLTYFQNEAQLEKSRLLSDRFSAERPKGSFSTLEIQRTEQGDSAMYLCASSGRQKGVAYEQYFGPGTRLTVT.